Below, 3 T cell receptor beta chains from the same sample are listed, as sequenced in a study of T cells after yellow fever vaccination. In TCRdb, the 5' RACE reads were re-called with MiXCR into one record per CDR3 protein. The profile shows more than 350,000 distinct CDR3 sequences, 9.5% to 13% of them singletons. Sequenced material: PBMCs, taken on the day of the first yellow fever vaccination. The receptors derive from a young man who received the YFV17D yellow fever vaccine.

This clonotype was observed a handful of times. This chain uses TRBV7-2 with TRBJ2-5; D ambiguous. Germline assignment: CDR1 SGHTA and CDR2 FQGNSA. The CDR3 has 12 amino acids. The ends were cut back, 4 bases at V and 6 bases at J, with 9 bases in the middle. In nucleotides, the CDR3 is TGTGCCAGCAGCTCGACAATTCAGACCCAGTACTTC. Amino acid sequence: CASSSTIQTQYF.

This clonotype showed up just a few times. The chain uses TRBV29-1 and TRBJ2-5; 7 bases are shared with TRBD2. Germline V gene lookup returns CDR1 SQVTM and CDR2 ANQGSEA. V dropped 5 bases and J dropped 4; count of bases not matched to a gene: 13. The CDR3 has 15 residues. This CDR3 is CSVYWSGLPGETQYF. CDR3 coding DNA: TGCAGCGTTTATTGGTCGGGACTACCAGGAGAGACCCAGTACTTC.

The V and J genes are TRBV5-1 and TRBJ2-1, with D maybe TRBD1 (5 bases). Germline CDR1 reads SGHRS; CDR2 reads YFSETQ. The CDR3 consists of 16 residues. Trimming pared 7 bases from V and 1 base from J, leaving 18 bases between. This CDR3 reads CASGRGPGGSYNEQFF. The CDR3, as DNA: TGCGCCAGCGGAAGGGGCCCAGGTGGGTCCTACAATGAGCAGTTCTTC.